The rows below give T cell receptor beta chains drawn from one sample of a study of CD8 T cells in ankylosing spondylitis. TCRdb itself ran the 5' RACE reads through MiXCR, one entry per CDR3 protein. The data hold 30,000 to 35,000 distinct CDR3 sequences, with more than 25% observed a single time. Input material: synovial fluid, either unsorted or a sorted T cell fraction (not recorded which). All receptors come from a male donor with ankylosing spondylitis. The CDR3 runs from the conserved cysteine through the conserved F or W. Each record gives: D gene, clone size, J gene, V gene, CDR3 protein, CDR3 DNA. The D gene is left open where the match is weak. Size tells how often a clone was seen (once, few, many) or the class of an expanded clone, and some rows leave it out.

d_call: TRBD2
clone_size: many
j_call: TRBJ2-7
v_call: TRBV13
cdr3_aa: CASSLGAGDPEQYF
cdr3_nt: TGTGCCAGCAGCTTAGGAGCGGGAGATCCCGAGCAGTACTTC

d_call: .
clone_size: .
j_call: TRBJ2-7
v_call: TRBV20-1
cdr3_aa: CSARMRDMPYEQYF
cdr3_nt: TGCAGTGCTAGGATGCGGGACATGCCCTACGAGCAGTACTTC

d_call: .
clone_size: few
j_call: TRBJ1-1
v_call: TRBV12-3/TRBV12-4
cdr3_aa: CASSFKSTEAFF
cdr3_nt: TGTGCCAGCAGTTTTAAGAGCACTGAAGCTTTCTTT

d_call: TRBD1
clone_size: few
j_call: TRBJ1-1
v_call: TRBV5-1
cdr3_aa: CASSWDSIAEAFF
cdr3_nt: TGCGCCAGCAGCTGGGACAGTATCGCTGAAGCTTTCTTT

d_call: .
clone_size: few
j_call: TRBJ1-1
v_call: TRBV12-3/TRBV12-4
cdr3_aa: CASSPVGGGDAFF
cdr3_nt: TGTGCCAGCAGTCCAGTAGGGGGGGGGGACGCTTTCTTT

d_call: .
clone_size: .
j_call: TRBJ2-3
v_call: TRBV7-2
cdr3_aa: CASSLAGGRSTDTQYF
cdr3_nt: TGTGCCAGCAGCTTAGCAGGGGGGAGAAGCACAGATACGCAGTATTTT

d_call: .
clone_size: many
j_call: TRBJ2-5
v_call: TRBV21-1
cdr3_aa: CASSKAGLGDQETQYF
cdr3_nt: TGTGCCAGCAGCAAAGCCGGGCTAGGGGACCAAGAGACCCAGTACTTC

d_call: .
clone_size: few
j_call: TRBJ2-1
v_call: TRBV27
cdr3_aa: CASSLASYNEQFF
cdr3_nt: TGTGCCAGCAGTTTGGCATCCTACAATGAGCAGTTCTTC

d_call: .
clone_size: few
j_call: TRBJ2-3
v_call: TRBV6-4
cdr3_aa: CASSAGSTDTQYF
cdr3_nt: TGTGCCAGCAGTGCCGGTAGCACAGATACGCAGTATTTT

d_call: .
clone_size: .
j_call: TRBJ1-3
v_call: TRBV4-1
cdr3_aa: CASSQEAWAGGNTIYF
cdr3_nt: TGCGCCAGCAGCCAAGAAGCGTGGGCAGGAGGAAACACCATATATTTT

d_call: .
clone_size: .
j_call: TRBJ2-3
v_call: TRBV7-9
cdr3_aa: CASTPGEGDTQYF
cdr3_nt: TGTGCCAGCACTCCAGGGGAGGGAGATACGCAGTATTTT

d_call: .
clone_size: .
j_call: TRBJ2-1
v_call: TRBV27
cdr3_aa: CASSLPGVGHCEQFF
cdr3_nt: TGTGCCAGCAGTTTGCCGGGAGTTGGGCATTGTGAGCAGTTCTTC

d_call: .
clone_size: few
j_call: TRBJ2-3
v_call: TRBV5-1
cdr3_aa: CASSLVAGSGTDTQYF
cdr3_nt: TGCGCCAGCAGCTTGGTGGCAGGATCAGGGACAGATACGCAGTATTTT

d_call: .
clone_size: .
j_call: TRBJ2-1
v_call: TRBV7-2
cdr3_aa: CASSPQGSSYNEQFF
cdr3_nt: TGTGCCAGCAGCCCCCAGGGGAGCTCCTACAATGAGCAGTTCTTC

d_call: .
clone_size: few
j_call: TRBJ2-7
v_call: TRBV29-1
cdr3_aa: CSVESDYLSYEQYF
cdr3_nt: TGCAGCGTTGAGTCGGACTACCTCTCCTACGAGCAGTACTTC

d_call: .
clone_size: medium-sized
j_call: TRBJ2-1
v_call: TRBV12-3/TRBV12-4
cdr3_aa: CASGVLSYNEQFF
cdr3_nt: TGTGCCAGCGGAGTACTGTCCTACAATGAGCAGTTCTTC

d_call: .
clone_size: .
j_call: TRBJ1-3
v_call: TRBV11-2
cdr3_aa: CASSLSPRTSGNTIYF
cdr3_nt: TGTGCCAGCAGCTTGTCTCCACGGACGTCTGGAAACACCATATATTTT

d_call: .
clone_size: .
j_call: TRBJ2-3
v_call: TRBV4-1
cdr3_aa: CASSQDRGPGDTDTQYF
cdr3_nt: TGCGCCAGCAGCCAAGATAGGGGACCCGGGGACACAGATACGCAGTATTTT

d_call: .
clone_size: once
j_call: TRBJ2-2
v_call: TRBV27
cdr3_aa: CASIPSSGNTGELFF
cdr3_nt: TGTGCCAGCATTCCGAGTAGCGGGAACACCGGGGAGCTGTTTTTT

d_call: .
clone_size: few
j_call: TRBJ1-1
v_call: TRBV19
cdr3_aa: CASSIDLERRNTEAFF
cdr3_nt: TGTGCCAGTAGTATAGATTTAGAACGGAGGAACACTGAAGCTTTCTTT

d_call: .
clone_size: .
j_call: TRBJ2-1
v_call: TRBV12-3/TRBV12-4
cdr3_aa: CASSLHEQFF
cdr3_nt: TGTGCCAGCAGTTTGCATGAGCAGTTCTTC

d_call: TRBD1
clone_size: .
j_call: TRBJ1-1
v_call: TRBV11-2
cdr3_aa: CASSLAQGRYTEAFF
cdr3_nt: TGTGCCAGCAGCTTAGCACAGGGGAGGTACACTGAAGCTTTCTTT

d_call: TRBD2
clone_size: .
j_call: TRBJ2-1
v_call: TRBV3-1
cdr3_aa: CASSAKRGAYNEQFF
cdr3_nt: TGTGCCAGCAGCGCCAAGCGGGGGGCCTACAATGAGCAGTTCTTC

d_call: TRBD2
clone_size: few
j_call: TRBJ2-2
v_call: TRBV12-3/TRBV12-4
cdr3_aa: CASLGGAGELFF
cdr3_nt: TGTGCCAGCCTGGGGGGGGCCGGGGAGCTGTTTTTT

d_call: .
clone_size: .
j_call: TRBJ2-7
v_call: TRBV3-1
cdr3_aa: CATSPAVGGVYEQYF
cdr3_nt: TGTGCCACCTCCCCCGCCGTTGGAGGGGTCTACGAGCAGTACTTC

d_call: .
clone_size: .
j_call: TRBJ1-1
v_call: TRBV7-8
cdr3_aa: CASSLARVTGTNTEAFF
cdr3_nt: TGTGCCAGCAGCTTAGCGCGGGTAACGGGCACGAACACTGAAGCTTTCTTT

d_call: .
clone_size: .
j_call: TRBJ2-2
v_call: TRBV2
cdr3_aa: CASSERMYSGELFF
cdr3_nt: TGTGCCAGCAGTGAAAGGATGTACTCCGGGGAGCTGTTTTTT

d_call: .
clone_size: few
j_call: TRBJ1-1
v_call: TRBV4-2
cdr3_aa: CASSQDTPINTEAFF
cdr3_nt: TGTGCCAGCAGCCAAGATACCCCGATCAACACTGAAGCTTTCTTT

d_call: .
clone_size: few
j_call: TRBJ2-7
v_call: TRBV4-2
cdr3_aa: CASSQSGFQYF
cdr3_nt: TGTGCCAGCAGCCAATCTGGTTTTCAGTACTTC

d_call: .
clone_size: .
j_call: TRBJ2-5
v_call: TRBV29-1
cdr3_aa: CSVEDETQYF
cdr3_nt: TGCAGCGTTGAGGACGAGACCCAGTACTTC

d_call: .
clone_size: .
j_call: TRBJ1-4
v_call: TRBV10-3
cdr3_aa: CAISEGDSDEKLFF
cdr3_nt: TGTGCCATCAGTGAGGGAGACAGTGATGAAAAACTGTTTTTT

d_call: TRBD2
clone_size: once
j_call: TRBJ2-3
v_call: TRBV5-4
cdr3_aa: CASSLRAGDTDTQYF
cdr3_nt: TGTGCCAGCAGCTTACGGGCGGGGGATACAGATACGCAGTATTTT

d_call: .
clone_size: .
j_call: TRBJ1-5
v_call: TRBV14
cdr3_aa: CASSQVEGRPQHF
cdr3_nt: TGTGCCAGCAGCCAAGTAGAGGGAAGGCCCCAGCATTTT

d_call: .
clone_size: .
j_call: TRBJ1-5
v_call: TRBV4-2
cdr3_aa: CASSQDRYSNQPQHF
cdr3_nt: TGTGCCAGCAGCCAAGACCGCTATAGCAATCAGCCCCAGCATTTT

d_call: .
clone_size: .
j_call: TRBJ1-1
v_call: TRBV5-1
cdr3_aa: CASSLSGLWAFF
cdr3_nt: TGCGCCAGCAGCTTATCGGGGCTATGGGCTTTCTTT

d_call: .
clone_size: many
j_call: TRBJ1-1
v_call: TRBV25-1
cdr3_aa: CASSATGNGAEAFF
cdr3_nt: TGTGCCAGCAGTGCCACAGGGAATGGCGCTGAAGCTTTCTTT

d_call: TRBD1
clone_size: many
j_call: TRBJ1-2
v_call: TRBV4-1
cdr3_aa: CASSQALGQERGGYTF
cdr3_nt: TGCGCCAGCAGCCAAGCTCTCGGACAGGAGAGAGGGGGCTACACCTTC

d_call: .
clone_size: few
j_call: TRBJ1-2
v_call: TRBV2
cdr3_aa: CASTWTEIYTF
cdr3_nt: TGTGCCAGCACTTGGACAGAAATCTACACCTTC

d_call: .
clone_size: few
j_call: TRBJ2-4
v_call: TRBV29-1
cdr3_aa: CSVEEAHTAKNIQYF
cdr3_nt: TGCAGCGTTGAAGAAGCACACACAGCCAAAAACATTCAGTACTTC

d_call: TRBD2
clone_size: once
j_call: TRBJ2-7
v_call: TRBV20-1
cdr3_aa: CSAREGGRAYEQYF
cdr3_nt: TGCAGTGCTAGAGAAGGAGGGAGGGCGTACGAGCAGTACTTC

d_call: TRBD1
clone_size: .
j_call: TRBJ1-2
v_call: TRBV5-1
cdr3_aa: CASSLDGTGGGYGYTF
cdr3_nt: TGCGCCAGCAGCTTGGACGGGACAGGGGGTGGCTATGGCTACACCTTC

d_call: TRBD2
clone_size: many
j_call: TRBJ2-2
v_call: TRBV7-7
cdr3_aa: CASSLVSAGAWTGELFF
cdr3_nt: TGTGCCAGCAGCTTAGTTTCCGCGGGAGCGTGGACCGGGGAGCTGTTTTTT

d_call: .
clone_size: many
j_call: TRBJ1-1
v_call: TRBV7-8
cdr3_aa: CASIDGLPGAEAFF
cdr3_nt: TGTGCCAGCATCGACGGGCTACCTGGGGCTGAAGCTTTCTTT

d_call: .
clone_size: few
j_call: TRBJ1-5
v_call: TRBV10-3
cdr3_aa: CAIRGPGQFIFNQPQHF
cdr3_nt: TGTGCCATCAGGGGGCCCGGACAGTTTATTTTCAATCAGCCCCAGCATTTT

d_call: TRBD2
clone_size: many
j_call: TRBJ2-1
v_call: TRBV7-9
cdr3_aa: CASSPTTSGYNEQFF
cdr3_nt: TGTGCCAGCAGCCCAACGACTAGCGGCTACAATGAGCAGTTCTTC

d_call: TRBD2
clone_size: few
j_call: TRBJ2-1
v_call: TRBV5-4
cdr3_aa: CASSFPQVSSGTSDEQFF
cdr3_nt: TGTGCCAGCAGCTTTCCCCAAGTGAGTAGCGGGACGTCTGATGAGCAGTTCTTC

d_call: .
clone_size: .
j_call: TRBJ1-1
v_call: TRBV13
cdr3_aa: CASSLEGETTEAFF
cdr3_nt: TGTGCCAGCAGCTTAGAGGGGGAGACCACTGAAGCTTTCTTT

d_call: TRBD1
clone_size: .
j_call: TRBJ2-1
v_call: TRBV19
cdr3_aa: CASTHRGAYNEQFF
cdr3_nt: TGTGCCAGTACCCACAGGGGTGCCTACAATGAGCAGTTCTTC

d_call: .
clone_size: .
j_call: TRBJ1-5
v_call: TRBV5-5
cdr3_aa: CASSFGQGLNQPQHF
cdr3_nt: TGTGCCAGCAGCTTTGGGCAGGGTCTGAATCAGCCCCAGCATTTT